The entry below describes one T cell receptor (beta chain). Its antigen is currently unknown. These data come from a study of T cell responses to AZD1222 COVID-19 vaccine. The study's findings and limits: Repertoire collection took place solely once the T cell response had peaked. Nearly half of spike-specific TCRs reportedly target unmutated variant regions.

Assay used: immunoSEQ multiplex PCR; TCRdb lists only in-frame clones, some missing. Of about 140,000 clones listed, approximately 90% are singletons. CDR1 and CDR2 from the germline V gene are SQVTM and ANQGSEA. V was pared by 8 bases and J by 7 bases, with 10 bases of the junction left unmatched. CDR3 length equals 12 residues. The clonotype was recovered from an adult who received the AZD1222 COVID-19 vaccine. The rearrangement joins TRBV29-1 to TRBJ2-7; 8 bases are shared with TRBD2. The input for sequencing was peripheral blood, taken 28 days after the second AZD1222 dose. The CDR3 sequence: CSPSQRLAEQYF. CDR3 DNA: TGCAGCCCATCACAAAGACTAGCGGAGCAGTACTTC.